What follows are 20 T cell receptor beta chains derived from one specimen sequenced in a study of tumor-infiltrating lymphocytes in oesophageal squamous cell carcinoma. TCRdb called the PCR reads again in MiXCR, with one record for every CDR3 protein. The sample includes about 17,000 distinct CDR3 sequences, 47% of them seen just once. The sequencing input was normal esophageal tissue next to the tumor. These receptors were collected from a female donor with esophageal squamous cell carcinoma.

This clonotype has only a few counts. The chain employs TRBV7-2 and TRBJ2-3, with TRBD2 matching over 7 bases. The ends lost 4 bases at V and 5 bases at J; junction bases unmatched: 3. CDR1 and CDR2 (germline): SGHTA, FQGNSA. The CDR3 spans 13 residues. DNA of the CDR3: TGTGCCAGCAGCTCAGGGAGGGGAGATACGCAGTATTTT. It yields the protein CASSSGRGDTQYF.

The rearrangement joins TRBV5-1 to TRBJ2-3; D gene unclear. The CDR3 has 14 residues. The V end lost 3 bases, the J end lost 4 bases, and 12 bases lay between the germline ends. The germline V gene has CDR1 SGHRS and CDR2 YFSETQ. The CDR3 sequence is CASSSTTAADTQYF. For the CDR3, the DNA is TGCGCCAGCAGCTCGACCACGGCGGCAGATACGCAGTATTTT. Supplemented by reference TRBV5-1 and TRBJ2-3, the full variable domain reads KAGVTQTPRYLIKTRGQQVTLSCSPISGHRSVSWYQQTPGQGLQFLFEYFSETQRNKGNFPGRFSGRQFSNSRSEMNVSTLELGDSALYLCASSSTTAADTQYFGPGTRLTVL.

This clonotype was seen only a few times. The genes are TRBV7-2 and TRBJ1-1; D possibly corresponds to TRBD1 (6 bases). V was trimmed by 1 base and J by 1 base, leaving 13 bases between them. Per germline, CDR1 SGHTA and CDR2 FQGNSA. The CDR3 sequence is 16 residues long. This chain's CDR3 is CASSLVKTGANTEAFF. Written as DNA, the CDR3 is TGTGCCAGCAGCTTAGTGAAGACAGGAGCGAACACTGAAGCTTTCTTT.

This clonotype is categorized as medium-sized. For the CDR3, the DNA is TGTGCCAGCAGCTCCGGACTAGTAGGAGATACGCAGTATTTT. Translating it yields CASSSGLVGDTQYF. The chain has TRBV7-3 and TRBJ2-3, with 7 nucleotides matching TRBD2. Germline V CDR1 and CDR2: SGHTA, FQGTGA. V lost 4 bases, J lost 5 bases, and 6 bases stayed unmatched. This CDR3 has 14 residues.

The chain carries TRBV7-2 and TRBJ2-7; D ambiguous. CDR1 and CDR2 from the germline V gene are SGHTA and FQGNSA. V was trimmed by 1 base and J by 7 bases, leaving 8 bases between them. This CDR3 has 12 residues. The CDR3 sequence is CASSLVLAEQYF. The CDR3 coding sequence is TGTGCCAGCAGCTTAGTTTTAGCAGAGCAGTACTTC.

This clonotype was observed at least ten times. The J gene is TRBJ2-1, the V gene TRBV7-6, with D possibly matching TRBD2 (6 bases). CDR1 is SGHVS, CDR2 FNYEAQ, per germline. V was cut by 5 bases and J by 7 bases, with 21 bases left in between. This CDR3 comprises 16 residues. The CDR3 DNA is TGTGCCAGCAGCCCTATTTATGCCGGGGGTCGTAATGAGCAGTTCTTC. This translates into CASSPIYAGGRNEQFF.

The rearrangement joins TRBV18 to TRBJ2-4; TRBD2 might be the D (8 bases). The J call may not be correct, given that the DNA end is closer to TRBJ2-1. The germline V gene has CDR1 KGHSH and CDR2 LQKENI. The CDR3 spans 19 residues. The CDR3 sequence is CASSREDRAASGSVDEQFF. The CDR3 DNA reads TGTGCCAGCTCACGAGAAGACAGGGCTGCTAGCGGGTCCGTCGATGAGCAGTTCTTC.

In this sample, this clonotype turned up many times. The chain is built from TRBV18 and TRBJ1-5; unclear D gene. Deletions cut 3 bases from V and 0 bases from J, with 9 bases between. Looked up from germline, CDR1 is KGHSH and CDR2 is LQKENI. This CDR3 region has 15 residues. The CDR3 nucleotides read TGTGCCAGCTCACCGGGCTCGTATAGCAATCAGCCCCAGCATTTT. This codes for CASSPGSYSNQPQHF.

This clonotype came up many times. The rearrangement links TRBV6-2 or TRBV6-3 to TRBJ1-5; perhaps TRBD1 as D (6 bases). The length of the CDR3 is 14 residues. The V gene's germline CDR1 is MNHEY and CDR2 SVGEGT. V was cut by 5 bases and J by 7 bases, with 15 bases left in between. The CDR3 bases are TGTGCCAGCAGTCCACAGGTAACAGGGCAGCCCCAGCATTTT. It codes for CASSPQVTGQPQHF.

At least ten counts were recorded for this clonotype. V is TRBV7-2 and J is TRBJ2-1; TRBD1 matches at 7 bases. The J call is doubtful: the DNA matches TRBJ2-7 better. The CDR3 runs 14 residues. Germline CDR1 reads SGHTA; CDR2 reads FQGNSA. CDR3 bases: TGTGCCAGCAGCTTAAACAGGGGCCCCTACGAGCAGTACTTC. Its protein product is CASSLNRGPYEQYF.

This clonotype was detected once. J is TRBJ2-3 and V is TRBV7-6; D remains unclear. Matching the DNA end better, TRBJ2-5 makes the J call doubtful. CDR3 size: 14 residues. Germline assignment: CDR1 SGHVS and CDR2 FNYEAQ. CDR3 coding DNA: TGTGCCAGCAGCTTAGGATCGGCCAGAGAGACCCAGTACTTC. This sequence encodes CASSLGSARETQYF.

This clonotype was recorded at least ten times. J is TRBJ2-2 and V is TRBV27; 7 bases agree with TRBD1. Germline V lookup: CDR1 MNHEY, CDR2 SMNVEV (reference sequence). CDR3 size: 16 residues. Trimming at V came to 5 bases and at J to 3 bases, leaving 9 bases not matched to a gene. This CDR3 reads CASSASGTVYTGELFF. CDR3 DNA sequence: TGTGCCAGCAGTGCCTCCGGGACAGTGTACACCGGGGAGCTGTTTTTT.

In this sample, this clonotype turned up many times. The DNA of the CDR3 is TGTGCCAGCAGCTTGGGCCCAAGTCTAGAGGATACGCAGTATTTT. Its protein product is CASSLGPSLEDTQYF. The V gene is TRBV5-5, the J gene TRBJ2-3; D not resolved. The V and J ends lost 0 bases and 6 bases respectively, with 14 bases between them. Germline CDR1 and CDR2: SGHKS and YYEKEE (reference sequence). This CDR3 comprises 15 residues.

This chain joins TRBV7-4 and TRBJ2-7; D unclear. The germline gives CDR1 SGHVT, CDR2 SQSDAQ. This CDR3 spans 11 amino acids. V lost 1 base, J lost 5 bases, and 3 bases lay in between. Here the CDR3 DNA reads TGTGCCAGCAGCTTAGAGGACGAGCAGTACTTC. Its translation is CASSLEDEQYF.

CDR3 sequence reads: CASSLSEYEQYF. In DNA form, the CDR3 reads TGTGCCAGCAGCTTAAGCGAATACGAGCAGTACTTC. The chain uses TRBV7-2 and TRBJ2-4; no reliable D call. The J call is uncertain, as TRBJ2-7 better fits the DNA end. The V gene's germline CDR1 is SGHTA and CDR2 FQGNSA. CDR3 length equals 12 residues.

In this sample, this clonotype turned up many times. The chain joins TRBV12-3 or TRBV12-4 to TRBJ2-3; 8 nucleotides agree with TRBD1. This CDR3 has 14 residues. Trimming at V came to 6 bases and at J to 2 bases, leaving 4 bases not matched to a gene. CDR3 nucleotide sequence: TGTGCCAGCAGAAGACAGGGGCTCACAGATACGCAGTATTTT. Its protein is CASRRQGLTDTQYF.

The V gene is TRBV7-4, the J gene TRBJ2-3, with unresolved D. Matching the DNA end better, TRBJ2-7 makes the J call doubtful. Germline loops: CDR1 SGHVT, CDR2 SQSDAQ. This CDR3 spans 15 amino acids. CDR3 DNA sequence: TGTGCCAGCAGCTTAGGGCCATACAACAACTACGAGCAGTACTTC. Translating gives CASSLGPYNNYEQYF.

Notes on this clonotype: A junction boundary mismatches the germline segment, possibly from a read error. The chain has TRBV12-3 or TRBV12-4 and TRBJ1-6; 7 bases match TRBD1. The CDR3 is 14 amino acids. The CDR3 nucleotides read TGTGCCAGCACCAGGGGGGGTGTTAATTCACCCCTCCACTTC. It translates to CASTRGGVNSPLHF.

This chain links TRBV18 with TRBJ2-4, with 7 bases fitting TRBD1. The J call may be faulty, since TRBJ2-5 better matches the DNA end. This CDR3 spans 16 amino acids. Germline loops: CDR1 KGHSH, CDR2 LQKENI. CDR3 DNA: TGTGCCAGCTCACCACCCCGACAGGGTTTGGGGGAGACCCAGTACTTC. This gives the protein CASSPPRQGLGETQYF.

Many counts were recorded for this clonotype. This chain links TRBV6-1 with TRBJ2-5; D may be TRBD1 (5 bases). Germline V gives CDR1 MNHNS, CDR2 SASEGT. This CDR3 is 15 amino acids long. V was shortened by 6 bases and J by 0 bases, with 14 bases between the two germline ends. Here the CDR3 reads CASSPPQGYQETQYF. Written as DNA, the CDR3 is TGTGCCAGCAGCCCCCCCCAGGGTTACCAAGAGACCCAGTACTTC.